This T cell receptor (beta chain) came from a study of T cells after yellow fever vaccination. Notes on the study in general: On re-exposure, the response was weaker but peaked faster, at day 5 versus 15. The bulk population could contribute abundant contaminating clonotypes to FACS-sorted repertoires. Detected again after the booster were most primary-vaccination clones, at 95% to 98% CD4 and around 91% CD8.

The CDR3 spans 16 residues. V was clipped by 4 bases and J by 9 bases; unmatched bases: 13. TCR cDNA, made by 5'RACE template switching, carried an added universal primer site and UMIs. TCRdb reanalysed the 5' RACE reads using MiXCR and keeps one entry per CDR3 protein. The repertoire has around 550,000 distinct CDR3 sequences, 15% to 20% of them found once; the top ten carry 14%. This clonotype was found a few times. The antigen is undetermined. This TCR was recovered from a man aged 25 to 45 who received the YFV17D yellow fever vaccine. The chain recombines TRBV12-3 or TRBV12-4 with TRBJ2-1, with 9 bases matching TRBD1. Sequencing used PBMCs, obtained 15 days after the yellow fever booster vaccination. The CDR3 DNA reads as TGTGCCAGCAGTTCCGCCAAACAGGGGGCTTTTGTTGAGCAGTTCTTC. Amino acid sequence: CASSSAKQGAFVEQFF.